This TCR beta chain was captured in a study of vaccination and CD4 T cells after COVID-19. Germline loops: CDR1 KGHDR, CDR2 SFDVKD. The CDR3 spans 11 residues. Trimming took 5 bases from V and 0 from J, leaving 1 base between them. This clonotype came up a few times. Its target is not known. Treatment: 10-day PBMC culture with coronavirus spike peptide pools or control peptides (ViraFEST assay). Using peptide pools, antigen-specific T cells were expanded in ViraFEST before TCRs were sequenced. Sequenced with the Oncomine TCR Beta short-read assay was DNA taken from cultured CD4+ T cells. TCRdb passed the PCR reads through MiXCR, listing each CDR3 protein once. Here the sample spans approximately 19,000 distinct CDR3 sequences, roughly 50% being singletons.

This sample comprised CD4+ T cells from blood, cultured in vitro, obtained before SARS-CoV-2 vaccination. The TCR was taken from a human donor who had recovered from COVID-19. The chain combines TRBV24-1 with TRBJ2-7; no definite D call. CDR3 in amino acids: CATSASYEQYF. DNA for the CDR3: TGTGCCACCAGTGCCTCCTACGAGCAGTACTTC.